Presented here are 30 T cell receptor beta chains from one specimen sequenced in a study of a mutant IDH1 vaccine in newly diagnosed glioma. Assay: immunoSEQ multiplex PCR; the TCRdb copy retains only in-frame clones and omits some. The sample contains roughly 86,000 clones, nearly 90% of which appear only once. Their antigens remain unidentified. Indicated time point: week 47, end of study. Alongside topical imiquimod, each dose of vaccine comprised 300 ug of mutant IDH1 20-mer peptide. The sequences come from PBMCs, collected from a glioma patient whose treatment included an IDH1 peptide vaccine. The receptors shown here come from a woman in her forties or fifties with glioma.

This sequence joins TRBV10-3 and TRBJ2-2; D is unclear. CDR1 is ENHRY and CDR2 is SYGVKD in the germline V gene. V was trimmed by 3 bases and J by 4 bases, leaving 9 bases between them. The CDR3 consists of 14 residues. The CDR3 region has the DNA TGTGCCATCAGTGACAGGAAGAGCACCGGGGAGCTGTTTTTT. Residues: CAISDRKSTGELFF.

The chain employs TRBV28 and TRBJ1-3; D might be TRBD1 (6 bases). The V end was cut by 8 bases, the J end by 1 base, with 18 bases between. The CDR3 length is 16 residues. Per germline, CDR1 MDHEN and CDR2 SYDVKM. The CDR3 reads CASSRPGEISGNTIYF. The CDR3 DNA reads as TGTGCCAGCTCGAGGCCAGGGGAGATATCTGGAAACACCATATATTTT.

The V gene is TRBV19, the J gene TRBJ1-5; 8 nucleotides align to TRBD1. The V segment lost 5 bases and the J segment 5 bases; nucleotides outside the gene matches: 5. The V gene's germline CDR1 is LNHDA and CDR2 SQIVND (reference sequence). The CDR3 is 14 amino acids. Here the CDR3 reads CASSPGQGYQPQHF. Here the CDR3 DNA reads TGTGCCAGTAGTCCCGGACAGGGTTATCAGCCCCAGCATTTT.

The rearrangement joins TRBV5-1 to TRBJ1-1, with a weak D call TRBD1 (5 bases). V was cut by 4 bases and J by 5 bases, with 15 bases left in between. The CDR3 runs 14 residues. Germline assignment: CDR1 SGHRS and CDR2 YFSETQ. As DNA, the CDR3 is TGCGCCAGCAGCCAGGCCGGGACGGAGACTGAAGCTTTCTTT. Protein: CASSQAGTETEAFF.

The CDR3 reads CASSQVPTVSYEQYF. The CDR3 DNA sequence: TGCGCCAGCAGCCAAGTTCCTACTGTTAGCTACGAGCAGTACTTC. The chain carries TRBV4-1 and TRBJ2-7; D ambiguous. CDR1 MGHRA and CDR2 YSYEKL come from the germline V gene. There are 15 residues in the CDR3. Trimming left V 1 base short and J 3 bases short, with 13 bases between.

The chain employs TRBV19 and TRBJ1-2; tentatively, D is TRBD1 (6 bases). V gave up 2 bases and J gave up 0 bases, with 7 bases separating them. The CDR3 length is 14 residues. Germline CDR1 LNHDA, CDR2 SQIVND (reference sequence). CDR3 in DNA: TGTGCCAGTAGTATAAGGACAGCTAACTATGGCTACACCTTC. It codes for CASSIRTANYGYTF.

V gene TRBV5-4 combines with J gene TRBJ1-2; D is undetermined. The CDR3 consists of 12 residues. CDR1 and CDR2 from the germline V gene are SGHNT and YYREEE (reference sequence). Trimming cost V 2 bases and J 9 bases, with 11 bases left between them. The CDR3 coding sequence is TGTGCCAGCAGCTTCGGGCACAACAGCTACACCTTC. Translating gives CASSFGHNSYTF. The entire variable domain, with the rest obtained from reference TRBV5-4 and TRBJ1-2, is as follows: ETGVTQSPTHLIKTRGQQVTLRCSSQSGHNTVSWYQQALGQGPQFIFQYYREEENGRGNFPPRFSGLQFPNYSSELNVNALELDDSALYLCASSFGHNSYTFGSGTRLTVV.

This sequence joins TRBV30 and TRBJ1-2, with 7 bases lining up with TRBD1. Losses at the gene ends were 1 base for V and 3 bases for J; bases not matched to a gene: 5. CDR3 length: 14 residues. CDR1 is GTSNPN, CDR2 SVGIG, per germline (reference sequence). As DNA, the CDR3 is TGTGCCTGGAGTGCAGACAGGGCCTACTATGGCTACACCTTC. Translating gives CAWSADRAYYGYTF.

This sequence joins TRBV19 and TRBJ1-5; 8 positions match TRBD1. Trimming took 6 bases from V and 5 from J; bases not matched to a gene: 6. Germline lookup yields CDR1 LNHDA and CDR2 SQIVND (reference sequence). The CDR3 has 14 amino acids. The CDR3 DNA sequence: TGTGCCAGTAGGGAACGGACAGGGCATCAGCCCCAGCATTTT. The encoded protein is CASRERTGHQPQHF.

This sequence joins TRBV9 and TRBJ2-5, with D uncertain. The J call may be faulty, since TRBJ2-7 better matches the DNA end. This CDR3 contains 14 residues. Germline CDR1 is SGDLS and CDR2 is YYNGEE. CDR3 nucleotides: TGTGCCAGCAGCGTACAATTCGGCTTCTACGAGCAGTACTTC. As protein: CASSVQFGFYEQYF.

The chain combines TRBV5-1 with TRBJ1-2; 7 positions match TRBD1. J gave up 5 bases and V 0 bases, and 4 bases lay outside the gene matches. The germline V gene has CDR1 SGHRS and CDR2 YFSETQ. CDR3 length: 14 residues. Written as DNA, the CDR3 is TGCGCCAGCAGCTTGGGACAGGGAGGGTATGGCTACACCTTC. Amino acid sequence: CASSLGQGGYGYTF.

The rearrangement uses TRBV25-1 and TRBJ2-1; 11 bases agree with TRBD2. Germline V CDR1 and CDR2: MGHDK, SYGVNS. After removal of 4 bases from V and 8 bases from J, the junction contained 16 bases not matched to a gene. The CDR3 is 18 amino acids. The CDR3 region is CASSGNPSWTSGFDEQFF. The CDR3 DNA reads TGTGCCAGCAGTGGTAATCCTAGTTGGACTAGCGGGTTCGATGAGCAGTTCTTC.

The J gene is TRBJ2-1, the V gene TRBV4-1; 11 bases align to TRBD2. Looked up from germline, CDR1 is MGHRA and CDR2 is YSYEKL. V dropped 3 bases and J dropped 4; count of bases not matched to a gene: 8. The CDR3 runs to 17 residues. CDR3: CASSHYSGRASYNEQFF. The CDR3, as DNA: TGCGCCAGCAGCCATTATAGCGGGAGGGCCTCATACAATGAGCAGTTCTTC.

The genes are TRBV28 and TRBJ2-4, with TRBD2 matching 8 bases. The V gene's germline CDR1 is MDHEN and CDR2 SYDVKM. The V and J ends lost 3 bases and 8 bases, in that order; junction bases with no gene match: 9. The CDR3 runs to 15 residues. CDR3 nucleotide sequence: TGTGCCAGCAGTTTCGTATCGGGGGGGGCGGACATTCAGTACTTC. Its protein product is CASSFVSGGADIQYF. The variable domain in full, completed from reference TRBV28 and TRBJ2-4, reads DVKVTQSSRYLVKRTGEKVFLECVQDMDHENMFWYRQDPGLGLRLIYFSYDVKMKEKGDIPEGYSVSREKKERFSLILESASTNQTSMYLCASSFVSGGADIQYFGAGTRLSVL.

V usage is TRBV10-1 and J usage is TRBJ2-7; 7 bases are shared with TRBD1. Germline lookup yields CDR1 WNHNN and CDR2 SYGVQD (reference sequence). The J segment lost 2 bases and the V segment lost 6 bases, leaving 4 bases of the junction unmatched. The CDR3 covers 13 residues. In DNA, the CDR3 is TGCGCCAGCAGCCCGACAGGGACCTACGAGCAGTACTTC. Residues: CASSPTGTYEQYF.

The gene calls are TRBV30 and TRBJ2-3; 8 bases agree with TRBD2. With V trimmed by 0 bases and J by 3 bases, 11 bases remained unmatched. Germline V gene lookup returns CDR1 GTSNPN and CDR2 SVGIG (reference sequence). CDR3 length equals 17 residues. The CDR3 DNA reads as TGTGCCTGGAGTGTACAAGTCGGGAGGGCCGGGACAGATACGCAGTATTTT. This codes for CAWSVQVGRAGTDTQYF.

The chain combines TRBV29-1 with TRBJ2-7; D unclear. The CDR3 covers 12 residues. From germline, CDR1 is SQVTM and CDR2 ANQGSEA. V was trimmed by 3 bases and J by 1 base, leaving 7 bases between them. CDR3 sequence (DNA): TGCAGCGTTGAGGGCCGTTCCTACGAGCAGTACTTC. Amino acids: CSVEGRSYEQYF.

The chain combines TRBV28 with TRBJ1-2; D is uncertain. Deletions cut 1 base from V and 7 bases from J, with 22 bases between. CDR1 and CDR2 from the germline V gene are MDHEN and SYDVKM. CDR3 length: 17 residues. CDR3 protein: CASSLYAAGSVGTGYTF. The CDR3 DNA reads TGTGCCAGCAGTTTATACGCGGCAGGCTCTGTGGGTACTGGCTACACCTTC.

The rearrangement joins TRBV5-1 to TRBJ2-5; D is ambiguous. The germline gives CDR1 SGHRS, CDR2 YFSETQ. V was pared by 3 bases and J by 4 bases, with 16 bases between. This CDR3 is 15 amino acids long. This CDR3 is CASSSNGISSETQYF. As DNA, the CDR3 is TGCGCCAGCAGCTCCAATGGTATCAGCTCAGAGACCCAGTACTTC.

In nucleotides, the CDR3 is TGTGCCAGCAGCTTAGTTTATGGGCCTGGAAACACCATATATTTT. This codes for CASSLVYGPGNTIYF. This chain links TRBV7-8 with TRBJ1-3; D is undetermined. The CDR3 runs 15 residues. Per the germline V gene, CDR1 is SGHVS and CDR2 is FQNEAQ. V lost 1 base, J lost 2 bases, and 9 bases lay in between.

J is TRBJ2-1 and V is TRBV13; 10 nucleotides line up with TRBD1. V shed 4 bases, J shed 5 bases, and the junction held 2 bases outside the gene matches. The CDR3 is 14 amino acids. Germline V gene lookup returns CDR1 PRHDT and CDR2 FYEKMQ (reference sequence). The CDR3 nucleotides read TGTGCCAGCAGCTGGGGACAGGGGAACAATGAGCAGTTCTTC. It codes for CASSWGQGNNEQFF.

The chain combines TRBV27 with TRBJ2-2, with D possibly matching TRBD1 (6 bases). The CDR3 consists of 15 residues. Per germline, CDR1 MNHEY and CDR2 SMNVEV (reference sequence). Trimming cost V 3 bases and J 7 bases, with 15 bases left between them. CDR3 protein: CASSLVGALVGELFF. CDR3 DNA sequence: TGTGCCAGCAGTTTGGTGGGGGCTCTCGTCGGGGAGCTGTTTTTT.

The chain is built from TRBV7-3 and TRBJ2-5; 7 positions agree with TRBD1. There are 15 residues in the CDR3. Unmatched junction bases numbered 7, after V lost 2 bases and J lost 4 bases. Looked up from germline, CDR1 is SGHTA and CDR2 is FQGTGA. CDR3 loop: CASSLSGTATETQYF. DNA of the CDR3: TGTGCCAGCAGCTTATCCGGGACAGCAACAGAGACCCAGTACTTC.

The chain is built from TRBV9 and TRBJ2-1; 8 bases are shared with TRBD2. Germline V gene lookup returns CDR1 SGDLS and CDR2 YYNGEE. V was clipped by 0 bases and J by 7 bases; unmatched bases: 3. The CDR3 spans 14 residues. The CDR3: CASSVGPSGNEQFF. The CDR3 region has the DNA TGTGCCAGCAGCGTAGGGCCTAGCGGGAATGAGCAGTTCTTC.

The chain has TRBV4-1 and TRBJ1-3; D unclear. Germline assignment: CDR1 MGHRA and CDR2 YSYEKL. The germline V and J ends were trimmed by 0 bases and 3 bases, with 24 bases remaining between them. The CDR3 spans 20 residues. This CDR3 is CASSQDRTGRATRLGNTIYF. CDR3 DNA: TGCGCCAGCAGCCAAGATCGAACCGGCCGGGCAACCCGACTTGGAAACACCATATATTTT.

This clone was recorded a few times. The V call is TRBV27, the J call TRBJ2-7, with TRBD1 matching 11 bases. CDR3 length: 13 amino acids. The V gene's germline CDR1 is MNHEY and CDR2 SMNVEV (reference sequence). V trimming: 3 bases; J trimming: 6 bases; junction bases outside the gene matches: 1. This CDR3 reads CASSFGQGAEQYF. The CDR3 DNA sequence: TGTGCCAGCAGTTTCGGACAGGGGGCCGAGCAGTACTTC.

The chain has TRBV7-9 and TRBJ2-3, with 16 bases identical to TRBD2. This CDR3 contains 17 residues. CDR1 is SEHNR and CDR2 is FQNEAQ in the germline V gene (reference sequence). Losses at the gene ends were 5 bases for V and 3 bases for J; bases not matched to a gene: 5. In DNA, the CDR3 is TGTGCCAGCAGCGCCGGGACTAGCGGGAGGGCGACAGATACGCAGTATTTT. Translation gives CASSAGTSGRATDTQYF. The whole variable domain, filled in from reference TRBV7-9 and TRBJ2-3, reads DTGVSQNPRHKITKRGQNVTFRCDPISEHNRLYWYRQTLGQGPEFLTYFQNEAQLEKSRLLSDRFSAERPKGSFSTLEIQRTEQGDSAMYLCASSAGTSGRATDTQYFGPGTRLTVL.

The chain couples TRBV5-1 to TRBJ2-2; 8 bases are a match to TRBD1. The germline CDR1 and CDR2 sequences are SGHRS and YFSETQ. The CDR3 has 14 amino acids. The V gene end was trimmed by 6 bases and the J gene end by 5 bases; junction bases not matched to a gene: 6. CDR3 DNA sequence: TGCGCCAGCAACGTACAGGGGGAAACCGGGGAGCTGTTTTTT. Translating gives CASNVQGETGELFF.

The chain carries TRBV29-1 and TRBJ2-7, with TRBD1 matching over 8 bases. The germline V gene has CDR1 SQVTM and CDR2 ANQGSEA. With 5 bases clipped from V and 5 bases from J, the junction kept 5 bases outside the gene matches. The CDR3 is 12 amino acids. The CDR3 DNA reads TGCAGCGTTAAGCAACAGGGGGACGAGCAGTACTTC. This codes for CSVKQQGDEQYF.

V and J are TRBV19 and TRBJ1-2, with TRBD1 matching over 11 bases. V gave up 5 bases and J gave up 3 bases; unmatched junction bases: 5. CDR3 length: 15 residues. Germline V gene lookup returns CDR1 LNHDA and CDR2 SQIVND (reference sequence). The CDR3 region is CASSPGTGGDYGYTF. The CDR3 DNA reads as TGTGCCAGTAGTCCCGGGACAGGGGGAGACTATGGCTACACCTTC.